The 3 T cell receptor beta chains in this list originate from one sample, sequenced in a study of T cells in Graves' hyperthyroidism and ophthalmopathy. RNA transcripts were the template for amplifying TCR beta CDR3 regions. A set of HTBI primers served as the primers for a first-round RT-PCR of the TCR CDR3. TCRdb re-called the multiplex PCR reads with MiXCR, one entry per CDR3 protein. The sample gives more than 300,000 distinct CDR3 sequences, about 15% of which show up once; roughly 11% is in the top ten. The sample was blood. The receptor set was obtained from a woman aged 55-69 years with Graves' hyperthyroidism.

The rearrangement links TRBV2 to TRBJ2-1, with 13 bases matching TRBD2. Germline-derived CDR1 and CDR2 are SNHLY and FYNNEI. V lost 3 bases and J lost 6; bases outside the gene matches: 14. The CDR3 runs 19 residues. CDR3 sequence reads: CASSEGTSGTLGRSNEQFF. The CDR3 coding sequence is TGTGCCAGCAGTGAGGGGACTAGCGGGACGCTCGGTCGAAGCAATGAGCAGTTCTTC.

The V call is TRBV19, the J call TRBJ1-1; 10 bases are a match to TRBD1. The CDR3 extends over 13 amino acids. The V gene's germline CDR1 is LNHDA and CDR2 SQIVND (reference sequence). The trim removed 5 bases at V and 10 bases at J, leaving 7 bases unmatched. CDR3 amino acids: CASSGDRGFAAFF. Written as DNA, the CDR3 is TGTGCCAGTAGTGGGGACAGGGGATTTGCAGCTTTCTTT.

This clonotype was seen a few times. The chain carries TRBV4-1 and TRBJ2-7; 8 bases agree with TRBD2. This CDR3 has 16 amino acids. CDR1 and CDR2 from the germline V gene are MGHRA and YSYEKL. J lost 2 bases, V lost 3 bases, and 9 bases had no gene match. The DNA for the CDR3 is TGCGCCAGCAGCCAGATCGGGAGGGCCCTGACCTACGAGCAGTACTTC. Translation gives CASSQIGRALTYEQYF.